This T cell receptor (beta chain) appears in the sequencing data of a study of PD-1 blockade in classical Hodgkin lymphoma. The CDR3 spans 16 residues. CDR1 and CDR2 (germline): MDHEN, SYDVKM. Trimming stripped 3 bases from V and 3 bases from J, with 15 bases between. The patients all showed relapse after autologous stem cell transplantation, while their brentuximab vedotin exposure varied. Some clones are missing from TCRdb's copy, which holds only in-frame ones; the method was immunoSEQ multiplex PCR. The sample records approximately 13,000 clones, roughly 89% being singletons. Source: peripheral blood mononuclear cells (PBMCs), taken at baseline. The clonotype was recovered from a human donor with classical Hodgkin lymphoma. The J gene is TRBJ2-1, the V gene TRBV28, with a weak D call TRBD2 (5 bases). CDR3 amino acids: CASSFLVAKDYNEQFF. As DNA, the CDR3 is TGTGCCAGCAGTTTTCTTGTAGCGAAGGACTACAATGAGCAGTTCTTC.